This T cell receptor beta chain was identified during a study of cytomegalovirus exposure and HLA in healthy donors. PCR involved 60 Vbeta and 13 Jbeta primers. Assay used: immunoSEQ multiplex PCR; TCRdb lists only in-frame clones, some missing. Counted here are approximately 110,000 clones, roughly 70% occurring once; the ten biggest clones make up over 6.5%. Study results and limitations: Across donors, presence/absence analyses took sequencing depth to be roughly uniform. The classifier was said to identify cytomegalovirus status with high specificity and sensitivity. The productive fraction for most TCR beta V segments was about 90% or about 30% in an earlier analysis.

A note on this clone: Its antigen is undetermined. One end of the junction is discordant with germline, which a read error may explain.

The CDR3 contains 16 residues. Germline-derived CDR1 and CDR2 are SGHRS and YFSETQ. The receptor was isolated from a young man in good health and CMV-seropositive. This chain connects TRBV5-1 to TRBJ2-3, with 7 bases fitting TRBD2. The sequencing sample was made of PBMCs. The CDR3 DNA is TGCGCCAGCAGCTTGTTTGGGACTATTAGCACAGATGCGCAGTATTTT. Translated, it gives CASSLFGTISTDAQYF.